The 9 T cell receptor beta chains below come from one sample, sequenced in a study of blood T cell repertoires in COVID-19. The table came from immunoSEQ multiplex PCR; TCRdb's copy has only in-frame clones and leaves some out. The data show 110,000 or so clones, more than 70% seen once. The source material was peripheral blood. These receptors all come from a man between 60 and 75 years old with acute or convalescent COVID-19.

The gene calls are TRBV15 and TRBJ1-5; 8 positions agree with TRBD1. The CDR3 loop spans 15 amino acids. Germline V CDR1 and CDR2: LNHNV, YYDKDF (reference sequence). Germline trimming cut 5 bases from V and 4 bases from J; bases unmatched to any gene: 7. The CDR3 here is CATSGGTGLNQPQHF. The CDR3 DNA follows: TGTGCCACCAGCGGAGGGACAGGCTTAAATCAGCCCCAGCATTTT.

V is TRBV9 and J is TRBJ2-6; 9 bases map to TRBD1. In germline, CDR1 is SGDLS, CDR2 YYNGEE. This CDR3 has 19 amino acids. Losses at the gene ends were 4 bases for V and 0 bases for J; bases not matched to a gene: 11. The CDR3 DNA is TGTGCCAGCAGCCCTGCTGGACAGGGGTTTCTCTCTGGGGCCAACGTCCTGACTTTC. Protein: CASSPAGQGFLSGANVLTF.

The chain couples TRBV3-1 (or the pseudogene TRBV3-2) to TRBJ2-7; 7 positions match TRBD2. This CDR3 has 13 residues. Trimming at V came to 6 bases and at J to 1 base, leaving 3 bases not matched to a gene. The V gene's germline CDR1 is LGHDT and CDR2 YNNKEL (reference sequence). The CDR3 DNA sequence: TGTGCCAGCAGTCTAGCGGAGTCCTACGAGCAGTACTTC. Amino acid sequence: CASSLAESYEQYF.

The chain carries TRBV10-3 and TRBJ1-5, with D perhaps matching TRBD1 (5 bases). V was cut by 0 bases and J by 5 bases, with 17 bases left in between. The germline V gene has CDR1 ENHRY and CDR2 SYGVKD. The CDR3 runs to 17 residues. The CDR3 sequence: CAISESKAGSRDQPQHF. In DNA, the CDR3 is TGTGCCATCAGTGAGTCGAAAGCAGGGTCGAGAGATCAGCCCCAGCATTTT.

The genes are TRBV6-5 and TRBJ2-2; weak D call: TRBD1 (6 bases). V was cut by 4 bases and J by 0 bases, with 9 bases left in between. This CDR3 spans 15 amino acids. CDR1 and CDR2 (germline): MNHEY, SVGAGI. The CDR3 sequence: CASSWDISNTGELFF. The CDR3 DNA reads TGTGCCAGCAGTTGGGACATTTCGAACACCGGGGAGCTGTTTTTT.

CDR3 residues: CASSLSGEKLFF. CDR3 nucleotide sequence: TGTGCCAGCAGCTTATCGGGGGAAAAACTGTTTTTT. The chain is built from TRBV7-9 and TRBJ1-4, with D unresolved. This CDR3 is 12 amino acids long. The ends were cut back, 2 bases at V and 8 bases at J, with 6 bases in the middle. The germline gives CDR1 SEHNR, CDR2 FQNEAQ (reference sequence).

CDR3: CASKLAGDGPYEQYF. Here the CDR3 DNA reads TGCGCCAGCAAACTAGCGGGAGATGGGCCCTACGAGCAGTACTTC. The chain joins TRBV23-1 to TRBJ2-7, with 11 bases aligning to TRBD2. TRBV23-1 is placed among ORFs of uncertain function. The CDR3 is made up of 15 amino acids. Losses at the gene ends were 7 bases for V and 2 bases for J; bases not matched to a gene: 7.

The chain links TRBV7-2 to TRBJ2-2; 8 bases agree with TRBD1. The V gene end was trimmed by 6 bases and the J gene end by 6 bases; junction bases not matched to a gene: 6. The CDR3 runs 14 residues. Germline V lookup: CDR1 SGHTA, CDR2 FQGNSA. In DNA form, the CDR3 reads TGTGCCAGCAGGGACAGGGCAAGGTCCGGGGAGCTGTTTTTT. Translating it yields CASRDRARSGELFF.

This chain joins TRBV5-1 and TRBJ2-7; 9 positions agree with TRBD1. V lost 4 bases, J lost 1 base, and 18 bases stayed unmatched. The CDR3 is made up of 19 amino acids. CDR1 is SGHRS, CDR2 YFSETQ, per germline. CDR3 in DNA: TGCGCCAGCAGCCTACAGGGGGCGCTTAGGGTCGGGAGATCCTACGAGCAGTACTTC. Translating gives CASSLQGALRVGRSYEQYF.